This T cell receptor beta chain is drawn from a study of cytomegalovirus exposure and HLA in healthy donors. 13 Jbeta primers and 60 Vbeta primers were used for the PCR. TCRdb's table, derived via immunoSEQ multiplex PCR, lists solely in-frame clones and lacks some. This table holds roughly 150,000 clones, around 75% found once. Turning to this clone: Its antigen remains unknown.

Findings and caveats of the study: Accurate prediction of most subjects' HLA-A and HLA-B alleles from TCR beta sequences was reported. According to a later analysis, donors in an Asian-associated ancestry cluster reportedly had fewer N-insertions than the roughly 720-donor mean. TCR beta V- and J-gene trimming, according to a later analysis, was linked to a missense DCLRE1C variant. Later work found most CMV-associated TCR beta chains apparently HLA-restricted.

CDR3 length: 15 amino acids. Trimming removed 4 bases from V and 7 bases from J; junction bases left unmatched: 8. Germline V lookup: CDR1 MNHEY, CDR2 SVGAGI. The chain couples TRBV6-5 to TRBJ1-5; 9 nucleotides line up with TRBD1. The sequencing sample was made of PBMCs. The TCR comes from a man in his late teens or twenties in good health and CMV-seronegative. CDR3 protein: CASSSGQGARQPQHF. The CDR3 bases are TGTGCCAGCAGTTCGGGACAGGGAGCGCGGCAGCCCCAGCATTTT.